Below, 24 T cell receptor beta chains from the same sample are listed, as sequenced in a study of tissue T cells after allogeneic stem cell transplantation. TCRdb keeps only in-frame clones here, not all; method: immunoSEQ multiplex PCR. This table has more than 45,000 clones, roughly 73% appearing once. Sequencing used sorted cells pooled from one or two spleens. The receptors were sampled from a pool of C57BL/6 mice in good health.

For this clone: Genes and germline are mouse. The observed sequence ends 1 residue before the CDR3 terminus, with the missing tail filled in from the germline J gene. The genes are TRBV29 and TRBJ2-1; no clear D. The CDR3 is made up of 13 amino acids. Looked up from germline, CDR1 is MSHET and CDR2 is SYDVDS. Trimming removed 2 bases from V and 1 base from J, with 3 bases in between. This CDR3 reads CASSLENYAEQFF. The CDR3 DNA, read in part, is TGTGCTAGCAGTTTAGAGAACTATGCTGAGCAGTTC. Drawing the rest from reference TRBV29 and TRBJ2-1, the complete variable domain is DMKVTQMPRYLIKRMGENVLLECGQDMSHETMYWYRQDPGLGLQLIYISYDVDSNSEGDIPKGYRVSRKKREHFSLILDSAKTNQTSVYFCASSLENYAEQFFGPGTRLTVL.

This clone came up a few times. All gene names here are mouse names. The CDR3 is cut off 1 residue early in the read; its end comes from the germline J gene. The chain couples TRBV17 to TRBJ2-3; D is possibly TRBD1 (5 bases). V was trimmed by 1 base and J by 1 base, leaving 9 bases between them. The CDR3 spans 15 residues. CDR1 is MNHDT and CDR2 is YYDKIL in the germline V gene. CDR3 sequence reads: CASSRASTGAETLYF. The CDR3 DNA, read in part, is TGTGCTAGCAGTAGAGCCTCGACAGGTGCAGAAACGCTGTAT.

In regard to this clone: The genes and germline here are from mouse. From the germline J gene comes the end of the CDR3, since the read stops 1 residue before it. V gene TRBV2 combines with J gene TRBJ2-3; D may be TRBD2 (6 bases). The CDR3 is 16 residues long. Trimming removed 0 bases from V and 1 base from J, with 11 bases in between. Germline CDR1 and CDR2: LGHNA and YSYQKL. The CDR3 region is CASSQDRGGGAETLYF. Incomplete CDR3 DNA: TGTGCCAGCAGCCAAGATCGTGGGGGAGGTGCAGAAACGCTGTAT.

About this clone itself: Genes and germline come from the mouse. CDR3 amino acids: CASSQEGSSQNTLYF. The sequenced part of the CDR3 DNA is TGTGCCAGCAGCCAAGAAGGCAGTAGTCAAAACACCTTGTAC. The rearrangement uses TRBV2 and TRBJ2-4; unclear D gene. The read terminates 1 residue before the CDR3 end, so the remaining end is supplied by the germline J gene. Germline V gene sequence: CDR1 LGHNA, CDR2 YSYQKL. V lost 0 bases, J lost 0 bases, and 7 bases lay in between. The CDR3 consists of 15 residues.

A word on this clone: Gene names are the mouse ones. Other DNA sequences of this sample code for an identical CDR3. CDR3 region: CASSIPGGQNTLYF. CDR3 DNA (partial): TGTGCCAGCAGTATTCCGGGGGGGCAGAACACCTTGTAC. The chain couples TRBV19 to TRBJ2-4, with 8 bases that match TRBD2. Read data end 1 residue before the CDR3 end; the end is taken from the germline J gene. The CDR3 consists of 14 residues. Trimming cost V 2 bases and J 6 bases; bases outside gene matches: 5. Germline-derived CDR1 and CDR2 are FNHDT and SITEND (reference sequence). The whole variable domain, remainder taken from reference TRBV19 and TRBJ2-4, is GGIITQTPKFLIGQEGQKLTLKCQQNFNHDTMYWYRQDSGKGLRLIYYSITENDLQKGDLSEGYDASREKKSSFSLTVTSAQKNEMAVFLCASSIPGGQNTLYFGAGTRLSVL.

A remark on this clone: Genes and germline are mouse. The CDR3 bases that were read are TGTGCTAGCGCTTCCGGGACAGCACAAGACACCCAGTAC. The encoded protein is CASASGTAQDTQY. The entire CDR3 sequence reads CASASGTAQDTQYF. This sequence joins TRBV29 and TRBJ2-5, with 7 bases aligning to TRBD1. The CDR3 end is not reached by the read, which stops 1 residue before it; the germline J gene fills it in. The CDR3 sequence is 14 residues long. Germline V gene lookup returns CDR1 MSHET and CDR2 SYDVDS. The J segment lost 3 bases and the V segment lost 8 bases, leaving 8 bases of the junction unmatched. Full variable domain (rest looked up from reference TRBV29 and TRBJ2-5): DMKVTQMPRYLIKRMGENVLLECGQDMSHETMYWYRQDPGLGLQLIYISYDVDSNSEGDIPKGYRVSRKKREHFSLILDSAKTNQTSVYFCASASGTAQDTQYFGPGTRLLVL.

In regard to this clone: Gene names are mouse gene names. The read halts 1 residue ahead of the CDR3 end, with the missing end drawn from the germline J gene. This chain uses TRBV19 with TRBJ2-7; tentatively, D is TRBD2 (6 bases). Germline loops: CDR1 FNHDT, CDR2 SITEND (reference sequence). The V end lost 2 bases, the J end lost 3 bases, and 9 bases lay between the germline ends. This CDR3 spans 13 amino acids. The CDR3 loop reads CASSMVGVYEQYF. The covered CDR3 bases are TGTGCCAGCAGTATGGTGGGGGTCTATGAACAGTAC.

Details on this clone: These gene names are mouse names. CDR3 loop: CASSLGDRGSGNTLYF. CDR3 bases read: TGTGCAAGCAGCTTAGGAGACAGGGGGTCTGGAAATACGCTCTAT. This chain links TRBV16 with TRBJ1-3; 9 bases are shared with TRBD1. The CDR3 extends 1 residue past the end of the read, so its final part is completed from the germline J gene. The CDR3 spans 16 residues. Losses at the gene ends were 1 base for V and 1 base for J; bases not matched to a gene: 2. Germline loops: CDR1 SGHSA, CDR2 FRNQAP. Filled out from reference TRBV16 and TRBJ1-3, the complete variable domain reads NAGVIQTPRHKVTGKGQEATLWCEPISGHSAVFWYRQTIVQGLEFLTYFRNQAPIDDSGMPKERFSAQMPNQSHSTLKIQSTQPQDSAVYLCASSLGDRGSGNTLYFGEGSRLIVV.

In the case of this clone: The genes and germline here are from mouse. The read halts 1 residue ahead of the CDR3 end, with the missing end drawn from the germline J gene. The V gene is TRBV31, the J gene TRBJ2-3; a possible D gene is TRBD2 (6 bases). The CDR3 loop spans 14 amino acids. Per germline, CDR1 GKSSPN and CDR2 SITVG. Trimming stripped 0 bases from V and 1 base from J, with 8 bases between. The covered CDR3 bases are TGTGCCTGGAGTCTAGCTGGGGGTGCAGAAACGCTGTAT. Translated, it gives CAWSLAGGAETLY. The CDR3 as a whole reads CAWSLAGGAETLYF.

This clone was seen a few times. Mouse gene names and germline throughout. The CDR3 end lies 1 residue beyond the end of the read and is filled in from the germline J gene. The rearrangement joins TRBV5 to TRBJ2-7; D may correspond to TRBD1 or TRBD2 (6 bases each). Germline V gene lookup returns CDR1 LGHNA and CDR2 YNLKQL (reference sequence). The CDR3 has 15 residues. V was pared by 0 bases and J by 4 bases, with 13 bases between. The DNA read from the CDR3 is TGTGCCAGCAGCCAAGAAGTGGGGGCCTTTTATGAACAGTAC. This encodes CASSQEVGAFYEQY. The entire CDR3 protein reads CASSQEVGAFYEQYF.

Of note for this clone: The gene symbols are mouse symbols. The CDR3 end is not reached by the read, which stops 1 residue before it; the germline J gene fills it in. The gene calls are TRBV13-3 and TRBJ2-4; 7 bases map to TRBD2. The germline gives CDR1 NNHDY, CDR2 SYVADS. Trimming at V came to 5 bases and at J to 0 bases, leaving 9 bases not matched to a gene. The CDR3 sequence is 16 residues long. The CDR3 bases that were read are TGTGCCAGCAGCCCGACTGGGCCCCCTAGTCAAAACACCTTGTAC. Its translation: CASSPTGPPSQNTLY. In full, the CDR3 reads CASSPTGPPSQNTLYF.

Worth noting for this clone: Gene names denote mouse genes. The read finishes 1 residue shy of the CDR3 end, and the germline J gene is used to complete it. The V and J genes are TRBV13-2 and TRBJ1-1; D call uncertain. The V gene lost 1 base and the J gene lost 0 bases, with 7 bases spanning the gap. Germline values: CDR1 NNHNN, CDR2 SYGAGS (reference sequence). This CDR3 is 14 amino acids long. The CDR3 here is CASGDPGANTEVFF. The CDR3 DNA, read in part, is TGTGCCAGCGGTGATCCGGGTGCAAACACAGAAGTCTTC.

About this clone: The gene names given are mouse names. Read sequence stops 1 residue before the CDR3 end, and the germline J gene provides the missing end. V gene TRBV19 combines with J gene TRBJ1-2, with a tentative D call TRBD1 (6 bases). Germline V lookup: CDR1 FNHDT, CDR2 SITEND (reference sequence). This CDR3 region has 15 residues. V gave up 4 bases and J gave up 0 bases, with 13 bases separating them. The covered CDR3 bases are TGTGCCAGCAGTTTCCGGGACAATGCAAACTCCGACTACACC. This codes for CASSFRDNANSDYT. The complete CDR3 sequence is CASSFRDNANSDYTF.

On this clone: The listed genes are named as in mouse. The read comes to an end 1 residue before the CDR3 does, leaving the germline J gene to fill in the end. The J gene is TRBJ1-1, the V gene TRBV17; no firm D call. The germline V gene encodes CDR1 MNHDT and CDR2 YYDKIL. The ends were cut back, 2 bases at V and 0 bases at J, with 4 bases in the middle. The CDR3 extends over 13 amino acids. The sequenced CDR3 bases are TGTGCTAGCAGTAGACAATCAAACACAGAAGTCTTC. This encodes CASSRQSNTEVF. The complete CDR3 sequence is CASSRQSNTEVFF.

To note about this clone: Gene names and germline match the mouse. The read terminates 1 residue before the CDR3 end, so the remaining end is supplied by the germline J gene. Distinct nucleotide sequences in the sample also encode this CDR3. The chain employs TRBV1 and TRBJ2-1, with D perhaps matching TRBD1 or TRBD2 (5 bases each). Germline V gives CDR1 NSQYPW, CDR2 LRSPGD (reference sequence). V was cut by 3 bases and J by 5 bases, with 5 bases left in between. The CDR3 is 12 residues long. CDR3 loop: CTCSAGDAEQFF. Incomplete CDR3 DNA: TGCACCTGCAGTGCGGGGGATGCTGAGCAGTTC.

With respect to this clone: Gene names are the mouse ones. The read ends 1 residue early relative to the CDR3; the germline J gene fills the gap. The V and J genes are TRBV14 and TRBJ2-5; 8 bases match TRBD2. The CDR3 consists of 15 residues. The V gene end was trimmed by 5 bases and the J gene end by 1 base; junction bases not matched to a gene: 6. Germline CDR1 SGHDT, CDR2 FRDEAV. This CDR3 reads CASRPSDWDQDTQYF. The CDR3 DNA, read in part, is TGTGCCAGCAGACCCTCGGACTGGGACCAAGACACCCAGTAC. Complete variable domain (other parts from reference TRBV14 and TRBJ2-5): EAGVTQSPRYAVLQEGQAVSFWCDPISGHDTLYWYQQPRDQGPQLLVYFRDEAVIDNSQLPSDRFSAVRPKGTNSTLKIQSAKQGDTATYLCASRPSDWDQDTQYFGPGTRLLVL.

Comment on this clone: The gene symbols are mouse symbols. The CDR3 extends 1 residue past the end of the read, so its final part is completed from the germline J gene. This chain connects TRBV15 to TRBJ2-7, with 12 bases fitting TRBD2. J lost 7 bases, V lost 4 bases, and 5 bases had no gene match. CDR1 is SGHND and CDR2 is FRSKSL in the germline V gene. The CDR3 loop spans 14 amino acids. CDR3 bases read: TGTGCCAGCAGTTCCCGGACTGGGGGGGGAGAACAGTAC. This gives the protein CASSSRTGGGEQY. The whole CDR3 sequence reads CASSSRTGGGEQYF.

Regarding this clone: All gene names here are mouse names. CDR3 loop: CASRQGGGRNTLYF. The DNA read from the CDR3 is TGTGCCAGCAGGCAGGGTGGGGGGAGAAACACCTTGTAC. This chain connects TRBV4 to TRBJ2-4; 7 nucleotides match TRBD2. Read data end 1 residue before the CDR3 end; the end is taken from the germline J gene. This CDR3 comprises 14 residues. The germline gives CDR1 LGHDT, CDR2 YNNKQL (reference sequence). The J segment lost 5 bases and the V segment lost 6 bases, leaving 8 bases of the junction unmatched.

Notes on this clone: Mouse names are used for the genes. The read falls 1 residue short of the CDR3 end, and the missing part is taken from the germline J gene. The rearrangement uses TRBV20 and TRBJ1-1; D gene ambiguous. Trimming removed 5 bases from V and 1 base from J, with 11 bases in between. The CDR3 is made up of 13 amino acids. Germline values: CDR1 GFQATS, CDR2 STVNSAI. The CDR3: CGAFRARNTEVFF. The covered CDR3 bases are TGTGGTGCTTTTCGGGCCAGGAACACAGAAGTCTTC.

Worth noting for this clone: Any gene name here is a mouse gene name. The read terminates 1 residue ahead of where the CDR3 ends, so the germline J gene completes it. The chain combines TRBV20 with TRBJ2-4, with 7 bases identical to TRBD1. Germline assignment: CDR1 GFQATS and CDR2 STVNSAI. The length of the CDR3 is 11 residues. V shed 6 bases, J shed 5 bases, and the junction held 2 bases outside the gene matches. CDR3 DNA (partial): TGTGGTGCGGGGGACAGAAACACCTTGTAC. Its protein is CGAGDRNTLY. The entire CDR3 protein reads CGAGDRNTLYF.

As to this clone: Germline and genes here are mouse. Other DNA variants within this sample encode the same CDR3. CDR3 DNA, as far as it was read: TGTGCCTGGAGTCCCGGGACAGGCCAAGACACCCAGTAC. Its translation: CAWSPGTGQDTQY. The full-length CDR3 reads as CAWSPGTGQDTQYF. The rearrangement joins TRBV31 to TRBJ2-5, with 8 bases matching TRBD1. The read ends 1 residue early relative to the CDR3; the germline J gene fills the gap. The V gene's germline CDR1 is GKSSPN and CDR2 SITVG. This CDR3 contains 14 residues. V trimming: 1 base; J trimming: 2 bases; junction bases outside the gene matches: 2.

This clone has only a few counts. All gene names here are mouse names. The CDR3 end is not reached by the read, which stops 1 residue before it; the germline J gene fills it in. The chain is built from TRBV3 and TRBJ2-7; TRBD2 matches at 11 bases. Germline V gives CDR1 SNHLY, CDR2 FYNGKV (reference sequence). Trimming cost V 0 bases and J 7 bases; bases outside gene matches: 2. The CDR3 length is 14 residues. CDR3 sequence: CASSLALGGREQYF. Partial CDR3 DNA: TGTGCCAGCAGCTTAGCACTGGGGGGGCGAGAACAGTAC.

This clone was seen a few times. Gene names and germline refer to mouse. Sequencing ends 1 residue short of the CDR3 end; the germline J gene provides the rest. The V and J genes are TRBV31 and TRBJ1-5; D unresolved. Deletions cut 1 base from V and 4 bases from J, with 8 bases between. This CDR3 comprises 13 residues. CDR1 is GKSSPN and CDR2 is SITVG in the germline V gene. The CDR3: CAWSPATNQAPLF. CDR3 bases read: TGTGCCTGGAGTCCGGCGACAAACCAGGCTCCGCTT.

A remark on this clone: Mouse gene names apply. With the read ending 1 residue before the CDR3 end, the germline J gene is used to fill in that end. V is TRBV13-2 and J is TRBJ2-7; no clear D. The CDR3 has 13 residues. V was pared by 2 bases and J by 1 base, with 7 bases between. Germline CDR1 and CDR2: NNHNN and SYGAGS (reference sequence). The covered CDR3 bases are TGTGCCAGCGGTGACGGGCGATCCTATGAACAGTAC. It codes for CASGDGRSYEQY. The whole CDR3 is CASGDGRSYEQYF.